The 23 T cell receptor beta chains in this list originate from one sample, sequenced in a study of OX40 agonist ivuxolimab in advanced cancers. Measured with immunoSEQ multiplex PCR; TCRdb has only the in-frame clones, and not every one. The sample holds some 94,000 clones; more than 85% are singletons and the top ten take approximately 3.6%. Sequencing was performed on CD4+ or CD8+ T cells sorted from blood, taken in a trial of the OX40 agonist ivuxolimab. These TCRs come from an adult with an advanced solid tumor such as melanoma, head and neck, liver or kidney cancer.

This clone was seen once. The V call is TRBV27, the J call TRBJ2-7; D is possibly TRBD1 (6 bases). The V end was cut by 5 bases, the J end by 2 bases, with 13 bases between. The germline V gene encodes CDR1 MNHEY and CDR2 SMNVEV (reference sequence). The CDR3 has 14 residues. CDR3 sequence reads: CASSHFRGPYEQYF. The CDR3 DNA reads as TGTGCCAGCAGTCACTTCAGGGGCCCCTACGAGCAGTACTTC.

The CDR3 region has the DNA TGTGCCAGCAGTTACTCGTCGGGGGCGCTTCGCGAGCAGTACTTC. This translates into CASSYSSGALREQYF. The rearrangement joins TRBV6-5 to TRBJ2-7, with D perhaps TRBD1 or TRBD2 (6 bases each). The CDR3 spans 15 residues. The germline V gene has CDR1 MNHEY and CDR2 SVGAGI. V lost 0 bases to trimming and J lost 6 bases, with 15 bases between them.

The chain recombines TRBV6-5 with TRBJ1-1; no clear D. The CDR3 length is 13 residues. V lost 1 base and J lost 1, with 4 bases in between. Germline values: CDR1 MNHEY, CDR2 SVGAGI. The CDR3 protein is CASSYLGNTEAFF. As DNA, the CDR3 is TGTGCCAGCAGTTACTTGGGGAACACTGAAGCTTTCTTT.

The chain links TRBV7-8 to TRBJ2-7; 10 nucleotides align to TRBD1. Germline assignment: CDR1 SGHVS and CDR2 FQNEAQ. The J segment lost 5 bases and the V segment lost 2 bases, leaving 9 bases of the junction unmatched. This CDR3 has 16 residues. The CDR3: CASSLPLTGGWDEQYF. CDR3 coding DNA: TGTGCCAGCAGCTTACCCCTGACAGGGGGCTGGGACGAGCAGTACTTC.

The chain employs TRBV28 and TRBJ2-5; 9 bases are shared with TRBD1. Unmatched junction bases numbered 5, after V lost 7 bases and J lost 5 bases. The CDR3 extends over 13 amino acids. Germline V gives CDR1 MDHEN, CDR2 SYDVKM. CDR3 residues: CASTNRGLETQYF. In DNA form, the CDR3 reads TGTGCCAGCACTAACAGGGGGCTGGAGACCCAGTACTTC. Filled out from reference TRBV28 and TRBJ2-5, the complete variable domain reads DVKVTQSSRYLVKRTGEKVFLECVQDMDHENMFWYRQDPGLGLRLIYFSYDVKMKEKGDIPEGYSVSREKKERFSLILESASTNQTSMYLCASTNRGLETQYFGPGTRLLVL.

The V gene is TRBV27, the J gene TRBJ2-7, with 9 bases lining up with TRBD1. CDR3 length equals 15 residues. Per germline, CDR1 MNHEY and CDR2 SMNVEV (reference sequence). J gave up 5 bases and V 5 bases, and 10 bases lay outside the gene matches. In nucleotides, the CDR3 is TGTGCCAGCAGTGTAGCCGGGACAGGGTTTGACGAGCAGTACTTC. Protein: CASSVAGTGFDEQYF.

The V gene is TRBV29-1, the J gene TRBJ2-1, with 11 bases aligning to TRBD2. CDR1 and CDR2 (germline): SQVTM, ANQGSEA. V shed 1 base and J 4 bases; nucleotides not matched to a gene: 6. The CDR3 totals 16 residues. The CDR3 region is CSVEGGTSGFYNEQFF. The CDR3 DNA follows: TGCAGCGTTGAAGGTGGGACTAGCGGTTTTTACAATGAGCAGTTCTTC.

This sequence joins TRBV5-1 and TRBJ2-7; 8 bases agree with TRBD2. Germline assignment: CDR1 SGHRS and CDR2 YFSETQ. The CDR3 contains 15 residues. V dropped 1 base and J dropped 7; count of bases not matched to a gene: 10. Written as DNA, the CDR3 is TGCGCCAGCAGCTTGTACCCCGGACTAGCAGGTGAGCAGTACTTC. It encodes CASSLYPGLAGEQYF.

This clone showed up just once. V gene TRBV27 combines with J gene TRBJ1-1; D uncertain. This CDR3 contains 13 residues. With 5 bases removed from V and 0 bases from J, the gap between germline ends came to 7 bases. Germline values: CDR1 MNHEY, CDR2 SMNVEV (reference sequence). CDR3 DNA: TGTGCCAGCAGTGTAAGTCTGAACACTGAAGCTTTCTTT. Its translation is CASSVSLNTEAFF.

DNA of the CDR3: TGCAGCGCCGACGCGGGGGGCGCGGAGAAACTGTTTTTT. Translating it yields CSADAGGAEKLFF. J is TRBJ1-4 and V is TRBV29-1; maybe TRBD1 (6 bases). V lost 7 bases, J lost 11 bases, and 20 bases lay in between. The germline CDR1 and CDR2 sequences are SQVTM and ANQGSEA. The CDR3 is 13 residues long.

V usage is TRBV6-6 and J usage is TRBJ2-7, with D possibly being TRBD2 (6 bases). CDR3 length: 12 residues. Deletions cut 8 bases from V and 6 bases from J, with 14 bases between. CDR1 is MNHNY and CDR2 is SVGAGI in the germline V gene (reference sequence). CDR3 amino acids: CASQEGVSEQYF. CDR3 nucleotide sequence: TGTGCCAGCCAGGAGGGTGTCAGCGAGCAGTACTTC.

The gene calls are TRBV6-5 and TRBJ1-5; D uncertain. CDR3 size: 13 residues. Trimming shortened V by 5 bases and J by 0 bases, and 5 bases separated the two germline ends. Germline V CDR1 and CDR2: MNHEY, SVGAGI. The chain's CDR3 is CASSPNSNQPQHF. CDR3 nucleotide sequence: TGTGCCAGCAGTCCCAATAGCAATCAGCCCCAGCATTTT.

The chain recombines TRBV7-9 with TRBJ2-5; 10 positions agree with TRBD1. CDR3 length: 15 residues. Germline V gene sequence: CDR1 SEHNR, CDR2 FQNEAQ (reference sequence). J lost 2 bases, V lost 4 bases, and 4 bases had no gene match. CDR3 nucleotide sequence: TGTGCCAGCAGCTCGACGGACAGGGGGCAAGAGACCCAGTACTTC. This codes for CASSSTDRGQETQYF.

The rearrangement uses TRBV4-3 and TRBJ2-7; D is perhaps TRBD1 (6 bases). The CDR3 consists of 15 residues. The germline V gene has CDR1 LGHNA and CDR2 YSLEER. Trimming pared 4 bases from V and 0 bases from J, leaving 13 bases between. CDR3 sequence reads: CASSPDRWSSYEQYF. The CDR3 nucleotides are TGCGCCAGCAGCCCCGACAGGTGGAGCTCCTACGAGCAGTACTTC.

The chain uses TRBV5-1 and TRBJ1-1, with 7 bases that match TRBD1. This CDR3 comprises 15 residues. Germline V gives CDR1 SGHRS, CDR2 YFSETQ. J gave up 1 base and V 2 bases, and 5 bases lay outside the gene matches. Here the CDR3 DNA reads TGCGCCAGCAGCTTCCGAGGGACAGAGAACACTGAAGCTTTCTTT. This codes for CASSFRGTENTEAFF.

The chain carries TRBV11-2 and TRBJ2-1; weak D call: TRBD1 (7 bases). V dropped 1 base and J dropped 10 bases, with 20 bases sitting between them. CDR3 length: 16 residues. Germline lookup yields CDR1 SGHAT and CDR2 FQNNGV. This chain's CDR3 is CASSLAARRGDREQFF. CDR3 DNA sequence: TGTGCCAGCAGCTTAGCGGCCCGAAGGGGGGACAGAGAGCAGTTCTTC.

This chain connects TRBV7-6 to TRBJ2-7; D is unresolved. CDR1 and CDR2 from the germline V gene are SGHVS and FNYEAQ. CDR3 size: 13 residues. V was pared by 6 bases and J by 1 base, with 10 bases between. The CDR3 DNA follows: TGTGCCAGCAGGTCCTACCATTCCTACGAGCAGTACTTC. It codes for CASRSYHSYEQYF.

The chain employs TRBV6-5 and TRBJ1-1; D is unresolved. Germline CDR1 is MNHEY and CDR2 is SVGAGI. This CDR3 spans 11 amino acids. Trimming took off 5 bases at V and 5 bases at J, with 6 bases between the two ends. The CDR3 bases are TGTGCCAGCAGTGCGGGTACTGAAGCTTTCTTT. Amino acids: CASSAGTEAFF.

V gene TRBV7-6 combines with J gene TRBJ1-5; no reliable D call. V was shortened by 2 bases and J by 4 bases, with 18 bases between the two germline ends. This CDR3 has 17 amino acids. Germline values: CDR1 SGHVS, CDR2 FNYEAQ. The CDR3 reads CASSLSTASGWNQPQHF. The CDR3 nucleotides are TGTGCCAGCAGCTTATCAACAGCCTCGGGATGGAATCAGCCCCAGCATTTT.

The genes are TRBV10-1 and TRBJ1-5, with D possibly matching TRBD1 (6 bases). The CDR3 loop spans 16 amino acids. From germline, CDR1 is WNHNN and CDR2 SYGVQD (reference sequence). The V and J ends lost 10 bases and 0 bases respectively, with 19 bases between them. The CDR3 DNA sequence: TGCGCCAACAGACCGTTGGACAGCCATAGCAATCAGCCCCAGCATTTT. This encodes CANRPLDSHSNQPQHF.

The chain has TRBV10-1 and TRBJ2-1, with 14 bases matching TRBD2. Germline V gives CDR1 WNHNN, CDR2 SYGVQD (reference sequence). The CDR3 extends over 14 amino acids. V dropped 4 bases and J dropped 8; count of bases not matched to a gene: 1. The CDR3 reads CASSGLAGGDEQFF. Written as DNA, the CDR3 is TGCGCCAGCAGTGGACTAGCGGGAGGGGATGAGCAGTTCTTC.

This chain links TRBV29-1 with TRBJ2-3, with TRBD2 identical over 8 bases. V was pared by 5 bases and J by 7 bases, with 11 bases of the junction left unmatched. This CDR3 has 14 amino acids. Germline CDR1 reads SQVTM; CDR2 reads ANQGSEA. The CDR3: CSVSGGQLGNTQYF. The CDR3 region has the DNA TGCAGCGTTAGCGGGGGCCAACTCGGAAATACGCAGTATTTT.

CDR3 amino acids: CASSIGRANVLTF. The CDR3 DNA reads as TGTGCCAGTAGTATAGGCCGGGCCAACGTCCTGACTTTC. The V gene is TRBV19, the J gene TRBJ2-6; D remains unclear. V lost 1 base and J 5 bases, leaving 3 bases between the germline ends. CDR1 is LNHDA and CDR2 is SQIVND in the germline V gene (reference sequence). This CDR3 has 13 residues.